The text below deals with one T cell receptor (beta chain). The CDR3 spans 14 residues. Germline loops: CDR1 GTSNPN, CDR2 SVGIG (reference sequence). Trimming removed 5 bases from V and 4 bases from J; junction bases left unmatched: 8. Repertoires were generated with immunoSEQ multiplex PCR, while TCRdb's copy carries only in-frame clones and drops some. The data contain 130,000 or so clones, about nine tenths of them seen just once; the ten biggest clones take up about 9.9%. The data originate from a study of T cell responses to AZD1222 COVID-19 vaccine. The TCR originated in an adult who received the AZD1222 COVID-19 vaccine. The input for sequencing was peripheral blood, taken 28 days after the second AZD1222 dose. The J gene is TRBJ2-5, the V gene TRBV30; 9 nucleotides line up with TRBD1. Here the CDR3 DNA reads TGTGCCTGGGTTAGGGCGACAGGGGGAGAGACCCAGTACTTC. This gives the protein CAWVRATGGETQYF.